The TCR beta chain described here comes from a study of blood T cell repertoires in COVID-19. Data came from immunoSEQ multiplex PCR; TCRdb stores just in-frame clones and leaves some out. Of just over 650,000 clones listed, just under 90% are singletons. There are 14 residues in the CDR3. Germline lookup yields CDR1 KGHSH and CDR2 LQKENI. Deletions cut 5 bases from V and 7 bases from J, with 17 bases between. This rearrangement joins TRBV18 to TRBJ1-2; tentatively, D is TRBD1 (6 bases). Specimen: peripheral blood. The source is a woman under 30 with acute or convalescent COVID-19. The CDR3 DNA sequence: TGTGCCAGCTCATCCACGACAGGAGGATTTGGCTACACCTTC. Protein product: CASSSTTGGFGYTF. Based on the CDR3 plus reference TRBV18 and TRBJ1-2, the full variable domain is NAGVMQNPRHLVRRRGQEARLRCSPMKGHSHVYWYRQLPEEGLKFMVYLQKENIIDESGMPKERFSAEFPKEGPSILRIQQVVRGDSAAYFCASSSTTGGFGYTFGSGTRLTVV.